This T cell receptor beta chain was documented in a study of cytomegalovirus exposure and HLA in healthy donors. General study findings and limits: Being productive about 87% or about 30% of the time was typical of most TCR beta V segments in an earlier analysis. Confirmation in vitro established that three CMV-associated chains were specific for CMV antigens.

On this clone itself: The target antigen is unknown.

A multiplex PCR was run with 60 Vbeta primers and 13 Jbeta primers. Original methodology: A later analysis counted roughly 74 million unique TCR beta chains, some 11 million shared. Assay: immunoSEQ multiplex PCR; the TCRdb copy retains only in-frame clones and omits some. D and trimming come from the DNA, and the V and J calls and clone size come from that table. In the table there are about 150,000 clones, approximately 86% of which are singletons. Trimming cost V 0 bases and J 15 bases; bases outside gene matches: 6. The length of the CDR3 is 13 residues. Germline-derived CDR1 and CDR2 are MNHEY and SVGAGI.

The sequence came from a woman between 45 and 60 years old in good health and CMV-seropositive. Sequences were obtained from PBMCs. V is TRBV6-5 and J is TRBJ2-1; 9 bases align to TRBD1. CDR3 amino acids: CASSYSGTGRAFF. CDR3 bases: TGTGCCAGCAGTTACTCCGGGACAGGGAGGGCGTTCTTC.